What follows is one TCR beta chain and its context. Method: immunoSEQ multiplex PCR; TCRdb's copy keeps in-frame clones and lacks some. The profile shows around 20,000 clones, more than 70% of them singletons. The data were obtained in a study of blood T cell repertoires in COVID-19. V shed 3 bases and J 1 base; nucleotides not matched to a gene: 9. This CDR3 comprises 16 residues. Per germline, CDR1 GTSNPN and CDR2 SVGIG (reference sequence). The sequence came from a woman aged 25 to 39 who had recovered from COVID-19. This chain joins TRBV30 and TRBJ1-5, with TRBD1 identical over 7 bases. The sequenced material came from PBMCs or T cells enriched from blood (not recorded which). The CDR3 spells CAWRAETGRSNQPQHF. For the CDR3, the DNA is TGTGCCTGGAGGGCCGAGACAGGGAGGAGCAATCAGCCCCAGCATTTT.